This T cell receptor (beta chain) was captured by sequencing in a study of shared clonotypes between healthy human individuals. The naive CD8 subset, CD45RO-negative cells positively selected for CCR7, excluded terminally differentiated effector memory CD45RA+ cells. In the authors' methods: Filtering differed, since immunoSEQ gave only junction sequences and no quality scores. The data were produced by immunoSEQ multiplex PCR, yet TCRdb's version contains in-frame clones alone and is incomplete. That table supplies the V and J calls and clone size; D and trimming were determined from the DNA. Of about 1.9 million clones listed, just over 90% are singletons. V was trimmed by 5 bases and J by 3 bases, leaving 7 bases between them. Germline assignment: CDR1 MNHEY and CDR2 SMNVEV (reference sequence). The CDR3 has 12 residues.

This TCR was sampled from a man between 18 and 35 years old in good health. Some clones in this sample may be carry-over from other donors' samples. Sequenced input: naive CD8+ T cells from PBMCs. This chain links TRBV27 with TRBJ1-2; D is perhaps TRBD1 (6 bases). The CDR3 sequence: CASSGGDYGYTF. In DNA, the CDR3 is TGTGCCAGCAGTGGGGGCGACTATGGCTACACCTTC.